These 27 T cell receptor beta chains share one sample of origin, sequenced in a study of T cells in narcolepsy (dated by TCRdb to between 2017 and 2018). Receptors were amplified or captured by the immunoSEQ multiplex PCR assay. In TCRdb, the immuneACCESS table is reduced to in-frame sequences with V and J assigned. These tables do not hold every clone; where another copy was compared, an unresolved V gene accounts for under half, and the others remain unexplained. Within this sample are approximately 32,000 clones, with approximately 90% of them counted one time only. The top ten constitute over 0.8% of the sample. Sequenced sample: CD45RA- memory CD4+ T cells from PBMCs. The sample's cell subset or site, from its label and the paper: memory T cells sorted ex vivo from peripheral blood. These receptors were collected from a human donor with narcolepsy.

About this clone itself: A junction end diverges from the germline sequence, so it may reflect a read error. The rearrangement joins TRBV13 to TRBJ1-6, with TRBD1 matching 11 bases. The CDR3 extends over 15 amino acids. Per the germline V gene, CDR1 is PRHDT and CDR2 is FYEKMQ (reference sequence). The CDR3 DNA is TGTGCCAGCAGCTTACGGACAGGGGGCAATTCCCCCCTCCACTTT. Translating gives CASSLRTGGNSPLHF.

This clone appeared once. The chain has TRBV6-5 and TRBJ2-2; 7 bases match TRBD1. With V trimmed by 4 bases and J by 3 bases, 5 bases remained unmatched. CDR1 is MNHEY, CDR2 SVGAGI, per germline. This CDR3 contains 15 residues. The CDR3: CASSSRDRHTGELFF. CDR3 nucleotide sequence: TGTGCCAGCAGTTCCCGGGACAGACACACCGGGGAGCTGTTTTTT.

J is TRBJ2-1 and V is TRBV4-3; 8 nucleotides line up with TRBD2. CDR1 LGHNA and CDR2 YSLEER come from the germline V gene. V lost 1 base, J lost 6 bases, and 8 bases stayed unmatched. The CDR3 covers 16 residues. This CDR3 reads CASSQGSGTSSNEQFF. For the CDR3, the DNA is TGCGCCAGCAGCCAAGGATCCGGGACTAGTAGCAATGAGCAGTTCTTC.

V and J are TRBV19 and TRBJ1-1; D remains unclear. Germline V gives CDR1 LNHDA, CDR2 SQIVND (reference sequence). Between the trimmed V and J ends, which lost 5 bases and 4 bases, there was a span of 17 bases. The CDR3 is 15 residues long. The CDR3 protein is CASSLASHLGTEAFF. Written as DNA, the CDR3 is TGTGCCAGTAGTCTCGCATCCCATTTAGGCACTGAAGCTTTCTTT.

The rearrangement links TRBV7-6 to TRBJ2-3; D is perhaps TRBD1 or TRBD2 (5 bases each). This CDR3 has 16 residues. CDR1 is SGHVS, CDR2 FNYEAQ, per germline. The V and J ends lost 0 bases and 5 bases respectively, with 15 bases between them. The CDR3 is CASSLAAPGQQDTQYF. The CDR3 DNA reads as TGTGCCAGCAGCTTAGCCGCGCCGGGGCAGCAAGATACGCAGTATTTT.

This clone was observed a single time. The chain combines TRBV29-1 with TRBJ1-1; D perhaps matches TRBD1 (5 bases). The CDR3 is made up of 15 amino acids. Germline assignment: CDR1 SQVTM and CDR2 ANQGSEA. Trimming took off 4 bases at V and 6 bases at J, with 21 bases between the two ends. The CDR3: CSVVMGRGGNSEAFF. The DNA of the CDR3 is TGCAGCGTTGTAATGGGGCGGGGAGGAAATTCTGAAGCTTTCTTT.

This chain connects TRBV7-2 to TRBJ2-5; 13 bases align to TRBD2. Per the germline V gene, CDR1 is SGHTA and CDR2 is FQGNSA. V dropped 2 bases and J dropped 5; count of bases not matched to a gene: 11. CDR3 length: 18 amino acids. The chain's CDR3 is CASSLSTSGGPRWETQYF. The CDR3 DNA is TGTGCCAGCAGCTTATCGACTAGCGGGGGGCCGCGGTGGGAGACCCAGTACTTC.

The V call is TRBV6-4, the J call TRBJ1-1, with a weak D call TRBD1 (5 bases). The CDR3 covers 15 residues. Germline loops: CDR1 MRHNA, CDR2 SNTAGT. The V end was cut by 2 bases, the J end by 5 bases, with 15 bases between. Here the CDR3 DNA reads TGTGCCAGCAGTGACCGCCGGGGGGGAGGAACTGAAGCTTTCTTT. It encodes CASSDRRGGGTEAFF.

This chain links TRBV5-5 with TRBJ1-1; 8 bases align to TRBD1. Trimming cost V 4 bases and J 4 bases; bases outside gene matches: 9. Germline V gives CDR1 SGHKS, CDR2 YYEKEE (reference sequence). This CDR3 is built from 15 residues. In DNA form, the CDR3 reads TGTGCCAGCAGCCGCGGACAGGGAAGTTCCACTGAAGCTTTCTTT. The encoded protein is CASSRGQGSSTEAFF.

This clone appeared a few times. The rearrangement uses TRBV27 and TRBJ1-1; unclear D gene. Looked up from germline, CDR1 is MNHEY and CDR2 is SMNVEV (reference sequence). Between the trimmed V and J ends, which lost 5 bases and 0 bases, there was a span of 13 bases. The CDR3 length is 15 residues. The CDR3 sequence is CASSPWRGVNTEAFF. In DNA, the CDR3 is TGTGCCAGCAGTCCTTGGAGAGGAGTGAACACTGAAGCTTTCTTT.

The chain uses TRBV7-2 and TRBJ2-5, with D perhaps assigned TRBD1 or TRBD2 (5 bases each). The CDR3 contains 15 residues. Germline V gives CDR1 SGHTA, CDR2 FQGNSA. Trimming stripped 5 bases from V and 2 bases from J, with 15 bases between. The CDR3 sequence is CASSLLPGRQETQYF. The CDR3, as DNA: TGTGCCAGCAGCCTACTCCCGGGACGGCAAGAGACCCAGTACTTC.

Only one count was recorded for this clone. This chain connects TRBV19 to TRBJ1-1; 7 bases match TRBD1. Germline CDR1 and CDR2: LNHDA and SQIVND (reference sequence). Trimming took 6 bases from V and 0 from J; bases not matched to a gene: 10. The CDR3 is made up of 16 amino acids. The CDR3 DNA reads TGTGCCAGTAGGGACAGGTCGAAATCCGTGAACACTGAAGCTTTCTTT. Translated, it gives CASRDRSKSVNTEAFF.

This chain uses TRBV7-2 with TRBJ2-7; 9 nucleotides align to TRBD1. The trim removed 7 bases at V and 3 bases at J, leaving 10 bases unmatched. The V gene's germline CDR1 is SGHTA and CDR2 FQGNSA. The CDR3 has 15 residues. The CDR3: CASTAPGQGIYEQYF. CDR3 coding DNA: TGTGCCAGCACCGCCCCCGGACAGGGGATCTACGAGCAGTACTTC.

The rearrangement uses TRBV6-6 and TRBJ2-3; D unclear. CDR1 and CDR2 (germline): MNHNY, SVGAGI (reference sequence). The CDR3 totals 13 residues. V was shortened by 6 bases and J by 0 bases, with 7 bases between the two germline ends. CDR3 in DNA: TGTGCCAGCAGGTGGGGAAGCACAGATACGCAGTATTTT. Protein product: CASRWGSTDTQYF.

The V call is TRBV30, the J call TRBJ1-1, with D perhaps TRBD1 (5 bases). Looked up from germline, CDR1 is GTSNPN and CDR2 is SVGIG (reference sequence). V lost 0 bases and J lost 5, with 13 bases in between. CDR3 length: 14 residues. This chain's CDR3 is CAWSVLAGGTEAFF. In nucleotides, the CDR3 is TGTGCCTGGAGTGTACTTGCGGGGGGGACTGAAGCTTTCTTT.

The chain couples TRBV6-5 to TRBJ1-1; D gene uncertain. Trimming stripped 3 bases from V and 2 bases from J, with 7 bases between. CDR3 length equals 13 residues. Germline CDR1 and CDR2: MNHEY and SVGAGI. The CDR3 coding sequence is TGTGCCAGCAGTTATTATTATAACACTGAAGCTTTCTTT. As protein: CASSYYYNTEAFF.

The chain recombines TRBV2 with TRBJ2-7, with TRBD2 matching 8 bases. The V gene's germline CDR1 is SNHLY and CDR2 FYNNEI. The CDR3 extends over 13 amino acids. The V and J ends lost 6 bases and 6 bases, in that order; junction bases with no gene match: 7. CDR3: CASREREWGEQYF. The CDR3 DNA reads as TGTGCCAGCAGGGAGCGGGAGTGGGGCGAGCAGTACTTC.

The chain couples TRBV11-2 to TRBJ2-4; 7 nucleotides match TRBD2. V lost 2 bases and J lost 5; bases outside the gene matches: 12. CDR3 length equals 17 residues. The germline V gene has CDR1 SGHAT and CDR2 FQNNGV. CDR3 in amino acids: CASSLRVSGGPQNIQYF. The CDR3 DNA is TGTGCCAGCAGCTTAAGGGTCTCGGGAGGCCCCCAAAACATTCAGTACTTC.

The chain's CDR3 is CASSQGVHEQFF. In DNA form, the CDR3 reads TGTGCCAGTAGTCAGGGGGTCCATGAGCAGTTCTTC. This rearrangement joins TRBV19 to TRBJ2-1; 7 positions agree with TRBD1. The CDR3 totals 12 residues. Trimming took 5 bases from V and 8 from J; bases not matched to a gene: 3. Germline CDR1 reads LNHDA; CDR2 reads SQIVND (reference sequence).

The V call is TRBV21-1, the J call TRBJ1-3. TRBV21-1 is tagged as a pseudogene. The CDR3 contains 17 residues. The CDR3 loop is CASSKVGLRGTGNTIYF. The CDR3 nucleotides are TGTGCCAGCAGCAAAGTGGGCCTTCGGGGGACTGGAAACACCATATATTTT.

V and J are TRBV30 and TRBJ1-2, with D perhaps TRBD1 (5 bases). This CDR3 spans 14 amino acids. Deletions cut 4 bases from V and 8 bases from J, with 20 bases between. CDR1 and CDR2 from the germline V gene are GTSNPN and SVGIG (reference sequence). The DNA for the CDR3 is TGTGCCTGGACCCGGGACGCCGGCTACTGGGGCTACACCTTC. This sequence encodes CAWTRDAGYWGYTF.

The chain recombines TRBV28 with TRBJ2-7, with D unresolved. Per germline, CDR1 MDHEN and CDR2 SYDVKM. The V end was cut by 7 bases, the J end by 2 bases, with 15 bases between. The CDR3 runs 14 residues. CDR3 DNA sequence: TGTGCCAGCACCGTACCCGGACGGCCCTACGAGCAGTACTTC. Translation: CASTVPGRPYEQYF.

The V gene is TRBV6-1, the J gene TRBJ1-5; no clear D gene. Trimming pared 7 bases from V and 0 bases from J, leaving 7 bases between. CDR1 MNHNS and CDR2 SASEGT come from the germline V gene. The CDR3 covers 13 residues. The CDR3 region has the DNA TGTGCCAGCACCGTCAATAGCAATCAGCCCCAGCATTTT. It is translated as CASTVNSNQPQHF.

The J gene is TRBJ1-4, the V gene TRBV28; 9 nucleotides match TRBD1. This CDR3 has 16 amino acids. Germline CDR1 reads MDHEN; CDR2 reads SYDVKM. Trimming took 4 bases from V and 8 from J; bases not matched to a gene: 11. CDR3 in DNA: TGTGCCAGCAGTTCTGAGCGAAGGGACAGGGCCGAAAAACTGTTTTTT. This encodes CASSSERRDRAEKLFF.

The CDR3 region has the DNA TGTGCCAGCAGCTTAATCCGGGGCCTACCCAATGAGCAGTTCTTC. As protein: CASSLIRGLPNEQFF. The V gene is TRBV11-2, the J gene TRBJ2-1; either TRBD1 or TRBD2 may fit D (5 bases each). This CDR3 is built from 15 residues. The germline CDR1 and CDR2 sequences are SGHAT and FQNNGV. Trimming removed 2 bases from V and 6 bases from J, with 14 bases in between. The full variable domain, in which reference TRBV11-2 and TRBJ2-1 provide the parts outside the CDR3, is EAGVAQSPRYKIIEKRQSVAFWCNPISGHATLYWYQQILGQGPKLLIQFQNNGVVDDSQLPKDRFSAERLKGVDSTLKIQPAKLEDSAVYLCASSLIRGLPNEQFFGPGTRLTVL.

The chain carries TRBV4-3 and TRBJ2-4, with D perhaps being TRBD1 or TRBD2 (6 bases each). The V gene lost 0 bases and the J gene lost 7 bases, with 13 bases spanning the gap. The length of the CDR3 is 15 residues. CDR1 and CDR2 (germline): LGHNA, YSLEER. CDR3: CASSQEGGFGNIQYF. CDR3 sequence (DNA): TGCGCCAGCAGCCAAGAGGGGGGCTTCGGGAACATTCAGTACTTC.

V gene TRBV7-9 combines with J gene TRBJ1-2, with 8 bases identical to TRBD1. Germline trimming cut 5 bases from V and 1 base from J; bases unmatched to any gene: 3. This CDR3 is 14 amino acids long. Germline values: CDR1 SEHNR, CDR2 FQNEAQ (reference sequence). The CDR3 protein is CASSLTGVNYGYTF. The CDR3 coding sequence is TGTGCCAGCAGCCTGACAGGGGTTAACTATGGCTACACCTTC. The full variable domain, completed using reference TRBV7-9 and TRBJ1-2, is DTGVSQNPRHKITKRGQNVTFRCDPISEHNRLYWYRQTLGQGPEFLTYFQNEAQLEKSRLLSDRFSAERPKGSFSTLEIQRTEQGDSAMYLCASSLTGVNYGYTFGSGTRLTVV.